Sequencing of this TCR beta chain was carried out in a study of shared clonotypes between healthy human individuals. The germline CDR1 and CDR2 sequences are LNHDA and SQIVND (reference sequence). CDR3 length: 16 residues. V gave up 2 bases and J gave up 5 bases; unmatched junction bases: 9. Profiling relied on immunoSEQ multiplex PCR, and the TCRdb table lists in-frame clones only, not all of them. The top ten hold 0.39% of the sample, which has a few million clones, over 90% seen once. The sequenced sample consisted of naive CD4+ T cells from PBMCs. This sample's subset: CD45RA+ positively selected. The source is a man between 18 and 35 years old in good health. Some clones in this sample may be carry-over from other donors' samples. V gene TRBV19 combines with J gene TRBJ1-2, with 9 nucleotides matching TRBD1. CDR3 sequence (DNA): TGTGCCAGTAGTATAACGTCCGGGACAGGGTCATATGGCTACACCTTC. Translating it yields CASSITSGTGSYGYTF. Full variable domain (outside the CDR3, taken from reference TRBV19 and TRBJ1-2): DGGITQSPKYLFRKEGQNVTLSCEQNLNHDAMYWYRQDPGQGLRLIYYSQIVNDFQKGDIAEGYSVSREKKESFPLTVTSAQKNPTAFYLCASSITSGTGSYGYTFGSGTRLTVV.